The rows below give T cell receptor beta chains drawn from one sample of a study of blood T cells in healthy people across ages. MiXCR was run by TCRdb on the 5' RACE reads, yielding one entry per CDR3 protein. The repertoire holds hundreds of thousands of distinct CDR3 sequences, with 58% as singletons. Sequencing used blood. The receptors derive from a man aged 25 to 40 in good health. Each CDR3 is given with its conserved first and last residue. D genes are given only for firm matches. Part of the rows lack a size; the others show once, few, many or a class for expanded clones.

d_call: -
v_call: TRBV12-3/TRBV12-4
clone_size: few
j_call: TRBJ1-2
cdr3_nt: TGTGCCAGCAGTTTAGGGCCGAATGGCTACACCTTC
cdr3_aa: CASSLGPNGYTF

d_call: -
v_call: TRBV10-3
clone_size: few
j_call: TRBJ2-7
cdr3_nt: TGTGCCATCAGTGAGTCTGACACCTGGATCGCGGAGGCCTACGAGCAGTACTTC
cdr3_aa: CAISESDTWIAEAYEQYF

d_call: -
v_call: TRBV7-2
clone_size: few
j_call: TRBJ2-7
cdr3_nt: TGTGCCAGCAGCTTAATGGATACAGGGATGTACTTC
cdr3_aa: CASSLMDTGMYF

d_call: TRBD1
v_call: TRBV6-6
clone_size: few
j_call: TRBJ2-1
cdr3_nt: TGTGCCAGCAGACTGCGTAGGGGGCTAAGGAATGAGCAGTTCTTC
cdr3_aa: CASRLRRGLRNEQFF

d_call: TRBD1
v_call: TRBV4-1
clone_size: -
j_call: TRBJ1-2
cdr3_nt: TGCGCCAGCAGCCAACCGGGACAGGTGACTAACTATGGCTACACCTTC
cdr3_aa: CASSQPGQVTNYGYTF

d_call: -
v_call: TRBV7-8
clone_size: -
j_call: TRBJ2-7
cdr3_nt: TGTGCCAGCAGCTTACGGCTGGGAGAGGGAAACTACGAGCAGTACTTC
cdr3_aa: CASSLRLGEGNYEQYF

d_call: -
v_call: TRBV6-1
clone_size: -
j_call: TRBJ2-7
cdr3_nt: TGTGCCAGCAGTGAAGCTCAGCTAGCCGGGACGCGATCCTACGAGCAGTACTTC
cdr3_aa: CASSEAQLAGTRSYEQYF

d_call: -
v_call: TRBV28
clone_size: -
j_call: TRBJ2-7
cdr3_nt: TGTGCCAGCAGATCGATTGGGTCCGAGCAGTACTTC
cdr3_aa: CASRSIGSEQYF

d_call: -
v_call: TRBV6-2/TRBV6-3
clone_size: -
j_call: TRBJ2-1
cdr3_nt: TGTGCCAGCAGTCCGTACAGTTTCCACAATGAGCAGTTCTTC
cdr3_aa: CASSPYSFHNEQFF

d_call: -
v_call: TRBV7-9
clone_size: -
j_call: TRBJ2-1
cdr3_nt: TGTGCCAGCAGCCCCCCCCAGGGAGTAATTGAGCAGTTCTTC
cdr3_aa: CASSPPQGVIEQFF

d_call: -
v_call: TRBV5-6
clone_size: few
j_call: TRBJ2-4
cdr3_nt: TGTGCCAGCAGCTTGGGGCCCCCGACTGTAGCCAAAAACATTCAGTACTTC
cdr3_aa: CASSLGPPTVAKNIQYF

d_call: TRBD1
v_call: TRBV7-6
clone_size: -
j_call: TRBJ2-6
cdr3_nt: TGTGCCAGCAGCCCTGGTTTGGGACAGGGCTCTGGGGCCAACGTCCTGACTTTC
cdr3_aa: CASSPGLGQGSGANVLTF

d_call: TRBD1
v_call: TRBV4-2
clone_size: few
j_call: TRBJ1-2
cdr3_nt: TGTGCCAGCAGCCAAGATGGCAGGGGGCGCCTCGCAGGCTACACCTTC
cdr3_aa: CASSQDGRGRLAGYTF

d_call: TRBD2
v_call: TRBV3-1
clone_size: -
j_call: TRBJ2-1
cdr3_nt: TGTGCCAGCAGCTCTAGCGGGGGTTTGTTCTTC
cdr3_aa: CASSSSGGLFF

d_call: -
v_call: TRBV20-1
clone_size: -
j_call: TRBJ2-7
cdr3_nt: TGCAGTGCTAGAGATCAAGGTTCGGGGGACTACGAGCAGTACTTC
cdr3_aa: CSARDQGSGDYEQYF

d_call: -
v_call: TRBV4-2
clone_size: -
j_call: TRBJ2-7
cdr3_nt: TGTGCCAGCAGCCAAGTAGGGCCCCCCTACGAGCAGTACTTC
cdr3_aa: CASSQVGPPYEQYF

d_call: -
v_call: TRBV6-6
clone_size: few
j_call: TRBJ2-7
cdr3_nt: TGTGCCAGCAGTTCGAACAGGGAGAGCTCCTACGAGCAGTACTTC
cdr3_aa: CASSSNRESSYEQYF

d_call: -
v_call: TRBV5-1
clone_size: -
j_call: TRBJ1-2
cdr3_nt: TGCGCCAGCAGCTTGGCGGGCCGTTCACCGGGGCGCTATGGCTACACCTTC
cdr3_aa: CASSLAGRSPGRYGYTF

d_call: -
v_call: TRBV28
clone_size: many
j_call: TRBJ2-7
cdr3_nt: TGTGCCAGCAGTTTCTCTCAAAGCGAGCAGTACTTC
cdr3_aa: CASSFSQSEQYF

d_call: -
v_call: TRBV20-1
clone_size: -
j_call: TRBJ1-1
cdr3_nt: TGCAGTGTCACTCCACCCAAGAACACTGAAGCTTTCTTT
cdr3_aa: CSVTPPKNTEAFF

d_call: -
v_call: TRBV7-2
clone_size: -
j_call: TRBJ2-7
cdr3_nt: TGTGCCAGCAGCTTAGTTTATAGAGACGAGCAGTACTTC
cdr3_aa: CASSLVYRDEQYF

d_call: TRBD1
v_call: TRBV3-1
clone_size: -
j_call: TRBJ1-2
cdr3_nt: TGTGCCAGCAGCCAAGAACAGGGGGCTCGGGGCTACACCTTC
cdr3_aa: CASSQEQGARGYTF

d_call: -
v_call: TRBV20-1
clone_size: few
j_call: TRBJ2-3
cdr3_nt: TGCAGTGCTTCCGGGGACGGGGCCAATGGAGATACGCAGTATTTT
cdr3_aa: CSASGDGANGDTQYF

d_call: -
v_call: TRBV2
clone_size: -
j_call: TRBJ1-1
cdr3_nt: TGTGCCAGCGCAATAATTGGTTTGACTGAAGCTTTCTTT
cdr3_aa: CASAIIGLTEAFF

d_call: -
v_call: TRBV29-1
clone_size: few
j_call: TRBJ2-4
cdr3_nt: TGCAGCGTTGAAGATCTAGCCAAAAACATTCAGTACTTC
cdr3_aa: CSVEDLAKNIQYF

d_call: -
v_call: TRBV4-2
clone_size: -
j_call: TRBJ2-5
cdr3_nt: TGTGCCAGCAGCCAAGAATCGGGGAGAACCCAAGAGACCCAGTACTTC
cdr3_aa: CASSQESGRTQETQYF

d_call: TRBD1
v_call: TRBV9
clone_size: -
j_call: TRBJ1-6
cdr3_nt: TGTGCCAGCAGCACAGAGGGACAGGGACGTTCACCCCTCCACTTT
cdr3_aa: CASSTEGQGRSPLHF

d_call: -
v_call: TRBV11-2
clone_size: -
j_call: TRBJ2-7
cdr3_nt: TGTGCCAGCACCCTCTGGGCCAGATCCAACGAGCAGTACTTC
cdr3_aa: CASTLWARSNEQYF

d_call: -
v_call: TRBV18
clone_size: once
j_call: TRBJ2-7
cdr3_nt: TGTGCCAGCTCACCCCCGGGACTGGCGGATTACGAGCAGTACTTC
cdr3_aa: CASSPPGLADYEQYF

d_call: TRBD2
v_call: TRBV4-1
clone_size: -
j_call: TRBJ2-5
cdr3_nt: TGCGCCAGCAGCCCAGAGGGCGGGGGAGGAAAGACCCAGTACTTC
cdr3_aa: CASSPEGGGGKTQYF